The rows below give T cell receptor beta chains drawn from one sample of a study of shared clonotypes between healthy human individuals. The table came from immunoSEQ multiplex PCR; TCRdb's copy has only in-frame clones and leaves some out. The data hold about 1.5 million clones, with 95% to 97% observed a single time. The source material was naive CD4+ T cells sorted from blood. The origin of the receptors is a man younger than 40 in good health. Each CDR3 is given with its conserved first and last residue. D genes are given only for firm matches. Not every row has a clone size; where given, it reads once, few, many or a size class.

d_call: TRBD1
v_call: TRBV4-3
j_call: TRBJ2-5
clone_size: NA
cdr3_nt: TGCGCCAGCAGCCAAGGGCAGGGGGAAGGAGAGACCCAGTACTTC
cdr3_aa: CASSQGQGEGETQYF

d_call: NA
v_call: TRBV18
j_call: TRBJ1-1
clone_size: NA
cdr3_nt: TGTGCCAGCTCACCAATGGTAGGCGCTGAAGCTTTCTTT
cdr3_aa: CASSPMVGAEAFF

d_call: TRBD1
v_call: TRBV4-1
j_call: TRBJ2-7
clone_size: NA
cdr3_nt: TGCGCCAGCAGCCGTACCGGGACAGTCTCCTACGAGCAGTACTTC
cdr3_aa: CASSRTGTVSYEQYF

d_call: NA
v_call: TRBV23-1
j_call: TRBJ2-3
clone_size: NA
cdr3_nt: TGCGCCAGCAGTCATAGTATAGATACGCAGTATTTT
cdr3_aa: CASSHSIDTQYF

d_call: NA
v_call: TRBV5-5
j_call: TRBJ1-1
clone_size: NA
cdr3_nt: TGTGCCAGCAGCCGTAACCGGCAGGGGCCGGTGAACACTGAAGCTTTCTTT
cdr3_aa: CASSRNRQGPVNTEAFF

d_call: NA
v_call: TRBV6-4
j_call: TRBJ2-3
clone_size: NA
cdr3_nt: TGTGCCAGCAGTGAAATAGCGGAATCTAGCACAGATACGCAGTATTTT
cdr3_aa: CASSEIAESSTDTQYF

d_call: NA
v_call: TRBV10-3
j_call: TRBJ2-3
clone_size: NA
cdr3_nt: TGTGCCATCAGTGGCGTTGGGGGGACCACAGATACGCAGTATTTT
cdr3_aa: CAISGVGGTTDTQYF

d_call: NA
v_call: TRBV6-5
j_call: TRBJ2-1
clone_size: NA
cdr3_nt: TGTGCCAGCAGTTACCCCCAGCAAGAGGGTTACAATGAGCAGTTCTTC
cdr3_aa: CASSYPQQEGYNEQFF

d_call: TRBD1
v_call: TRBV14
j_call: TRBJ2-5
clone_size: NA
cdr3_nt: TGTGCCAGCAGCCAACTCCGGGACAGGCCCGGGACCCAGTACTTC
cdr3_aa: CASSQLRDRPGTQYF

d_call: NA
v_call: TRBV2
j_call: TRBJ1-5
clone_size: once
cdr3_nt: TGTGCCAGCAGTCCTGGGGGGGGGCAGCCCCAGCATTTT
cdr3_aa: CASSPGGGQPQHF

d_call: NA
v_call: TRBV7-8
j_call: TRBJ2-2
clone_size: NA
cdr3_nt: TGTGCCAGCAGCTTAGCCAGGGCGTCCGGGGAGCTGTTTTTT
cdr3_aa: CASSLARASGELFF

d_call: TRBD1
v_call: TRBV11-2
j_call: TRBJ2-5
clone_size: NA
cdr3_nt: TGTGCCAGCAGTTCAAATCGACAGGGGACCCAGTACTTC
cdr3_aa: CASSSNRQGTQYF

d_call: NA
v_call: TRBV5-1
j_call: TRBJ2-1
clone_size: NA
cdr3_nt: TGCGCCAGCAGCTCCGGAACGCCAAGGGGCAATGAGCAGTTCTTC
cdr3_aa: CASSSGTPRGNEQFF

d_call: TRBD2
v_call: TRBV18
j_call: TRBJ2-7
clone_size: once
cdr3_nt: TGTGCCAGCTCACTTGGACTAGCGGGAGGGCCCGGGTCCTACGAGCAGTACTTC
cdr3_aa: CASSLGLAGGPGSYEQYF

d_call: TRBD1
v_call: TRBV19
j_call: TRBJ2-2
clone_size: NA
cdr3_nt: TGTGCCAGTAGTACTCTACAGGGGCACACCGGGGAGCTGTTTTTT
cdr3_aa: CASSTLQGHTGELFF

d_call: TRBD2
v_call: TRBV18
j_call: TRBJ2-7
clone_size: NA
cdr3_nt: TGTGCCAGCTCACCCGGGACTAGCGGGAGAACGCCCTACGAGCAGTACTTC
cdr3_aa: CASSPGTSGRTPYEQYF

d_call: NA
v_call: TRBV5-8
j_call: TRBJ2-5
clone_size: NA
cdr3_nt: TGTGCCAGCAGTTCCGACAGGCGGACTCAAGAGACCCAGTACTTC
cdr3_aa: CASSSDRRTQETQYF

d_call: NA
v_call: TRBV6-1
j_call: TRBJ1-5
clone_size: NA
cdr3_nt: TGTGCCAGCAGTGAAGCGCGGGAGCAGCCCCAGCATTTT
cdr3_aa: CASSEAREQPQHF

d_call: NA
v_call: TRBV5-1
j_call: TRBJ1-1
clone_size: NA
cdr3_nt: TGCGCCAGCAGCCCTGACAGAACGAACACTGAAGCTTTCTTT
cdr3_aa: CASSPDRTNTEAFF

d_call: TRBD2
v_call: TRBV7-2
j_call: TRBJ2-7
clone_size: NA
cdr3_nt: TGTGCCAGCAGCTCTCCCCCTAGCGGGAGACGAAAGGGGGGCTACGAGCAGTACTTC
cdr3_aa: CASSSPPSGRRKGGYEQYF

d_call: NA
v_call: TRBV6-1
j_call: TRBJ1-5
clone_size: NA
cdr3_nt: TGTGCCAGCACGGTACAGCTGAATCAGCCCCAGCATTTT
cdr3_aa: CASTVQLNQPQHF

d_call: TRBD1
v_call: TRBV7-9
j_call: TRBJ2-7
clone_size: NA
cdr3_nt: TGTGCCAGCAGCTTTACCGGGACAGGGGGAATCGAGCAGTACTTC
cdr3_aa: CASSFTGTGGIEQYF

d_call: NA
v_call: TRBV5-1
j_call: TRBJ2-5
clone_size: NA
cdr3_nt: TGCGCCAGCAGTTCTGGGGGGGGCCCAGAGACCCAGTACTTC
cdr3_aa: CASSSGGGPETQYF

d_call: TRBD2
v_call: TRBV18
j_call: TRBJ2-3
clone_size: NA
cdr3_nt: TGTGCCAGCTCACCAATAGCGGGGAACGTGGATACGCAGTATTTT
cdr3_aa: CASSPIAGNVDTQYF

d_call: NA
v_call: TRBV18
j_call: TRBJ1-5
clone_size: NA
cdr3_nt: TGTGCCAGCTCACCCTATTTGAGCAATCAGCCCCAGCATTTT
cdr3_aa: CASSPYLSNQPQHF

d_call: NA
v_call: TRBV7-8
j_call: TRBJ2-3
clone_size: NA
cdr3_nt: TGTGCCAGCGTGAGGTCGGGTTCACGGGATACGCAGTATTTT
cdr3_aa: CASVRSGSRDTQYF

d_call: NA
v_call: TRBV28
j_call: TRBJ1-5
clone_size: once
cdr3_nt: TGTGCCAGCAGTTTTTTTGGGGGAGGCAATCAGCCCCAGCATTTT
cdr3_aa: CASSFFGGGNQPQHF